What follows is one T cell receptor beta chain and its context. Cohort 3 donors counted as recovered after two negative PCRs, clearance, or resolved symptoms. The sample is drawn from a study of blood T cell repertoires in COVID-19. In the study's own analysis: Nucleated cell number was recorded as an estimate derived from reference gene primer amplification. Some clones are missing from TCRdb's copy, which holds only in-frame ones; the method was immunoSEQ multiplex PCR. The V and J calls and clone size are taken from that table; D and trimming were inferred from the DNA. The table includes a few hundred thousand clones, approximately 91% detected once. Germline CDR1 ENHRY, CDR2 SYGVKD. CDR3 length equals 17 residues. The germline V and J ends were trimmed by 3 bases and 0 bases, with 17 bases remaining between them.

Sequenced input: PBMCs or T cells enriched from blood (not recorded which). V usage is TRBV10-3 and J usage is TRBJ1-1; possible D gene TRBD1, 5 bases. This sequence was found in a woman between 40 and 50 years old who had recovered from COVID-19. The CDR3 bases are TGTGCCATCAGTGAAGAAGGGGTTTTGAAATTGAACACTGAAGCTTTCTTT. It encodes CAISEEGVLKLNTEAFF.